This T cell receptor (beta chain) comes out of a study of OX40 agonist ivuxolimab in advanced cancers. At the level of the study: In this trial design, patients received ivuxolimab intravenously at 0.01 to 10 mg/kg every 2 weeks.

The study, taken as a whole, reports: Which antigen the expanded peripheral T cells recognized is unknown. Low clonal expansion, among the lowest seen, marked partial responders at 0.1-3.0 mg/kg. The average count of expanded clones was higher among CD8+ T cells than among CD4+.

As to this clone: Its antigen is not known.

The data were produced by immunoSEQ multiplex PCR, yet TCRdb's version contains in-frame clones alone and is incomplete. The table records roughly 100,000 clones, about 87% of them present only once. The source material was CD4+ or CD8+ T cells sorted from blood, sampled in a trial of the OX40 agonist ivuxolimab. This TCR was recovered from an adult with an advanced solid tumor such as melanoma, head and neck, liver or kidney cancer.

CDR3 DNA sequence: TGTGCCAGCACCGGGCTTCGCATTCAGTACTTC. Its protein is CASTGLRIQYF. The chain combines TRBV2 with TRBJ2-4; D gene ambiguous. Germline V gene data show CDR1 as SNHLY and CDR2 as FYNNEI. Trimming took off 7 bases at V and 9 bases at J, with 10 bases between the two ends. This CDR3 has 11 amino acids.